This T cell receptor beta chain was recovered during a study of control samples from healthy donors and cancer patients. The method was immunoSEQ multiplex PCR; TCRdb's version includes in-frame clones alone and lacks a portion of them. The data contain 150,000 to 160,000 clones, roughly 93% of them singletons. This clone was seen a few times. This CDR3 contains 19 residues. J lost 2 bases, V lost 2 bases, and 14 bases had no gene match. Germline V gene data show CDR1 as SEHNR and CDR2 as FQNEAQ (reference sequence). This clonotype was sampled from a man aged 50 to 59 in good health. V usage is TRBV7-9 and J usage is TRBJ2-2, with TRBD1 matching over 7 bases. The sample was blood. DNA of the CDR3: TGTGCCAGCAGCTTAACGGCCCTGGGACAGTCGCGAAACACCGGGGAGCTGTTTTTT. Protein product: CASSLTALGQSRNTGELFF.